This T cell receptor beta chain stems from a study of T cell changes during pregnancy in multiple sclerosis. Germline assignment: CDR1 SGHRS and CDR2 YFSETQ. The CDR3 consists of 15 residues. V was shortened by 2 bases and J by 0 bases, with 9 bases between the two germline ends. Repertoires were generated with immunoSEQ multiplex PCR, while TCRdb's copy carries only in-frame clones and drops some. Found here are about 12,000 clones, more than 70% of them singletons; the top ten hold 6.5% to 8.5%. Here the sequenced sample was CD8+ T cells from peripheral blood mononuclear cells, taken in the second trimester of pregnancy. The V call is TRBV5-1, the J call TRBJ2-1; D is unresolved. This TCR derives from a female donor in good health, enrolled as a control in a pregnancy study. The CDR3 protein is CASSLRVRSYNEQFF. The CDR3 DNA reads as TGCGCCAGCAGCTTACGGGTACGCTCCTACAATGAGCAGTTCTTC.